Listed below are T cell receptor beta chains from one sample, sequenced in a study of T cell responses to AZD1222 COVID-19 vaccine. Profiled with immunoSEQ multiplex PCR; TCRdb holds only in-frame clones, not every one. The sample records 150,000 or so clones, around four fifths being singletons. This specimen was peripheral blood, taken on day 0 of MenACWY control vaccination. These receptors all stem from an adult in good health. The CDR3 runs from the conserved cysteine through the conserved F or W. The D gene is left open where the match is weak. Size is stated for part of the rows, as once, few or many counts, or as a class when the clone is expanded.

abundance	d_gene	v_gene	j_gene	CDR3aa	CDR3nt
once	-	TRBV6-6	TRBJ2-7	CASSYTTYEQYF	TGTGCCAGCAGTTACACAACCTACGAGCAGTACTTC
-	-	TRBV6-2/TRBV6-3	TRBJ2-4	CASSYGASRRNIQYF	TGTGCCAGCAGTTACGGGGCATCAAGGAGAAACATTCAGTACTTC
-	-	TRBV3-1/TRBV3-2	TRBJ1-6	CASSQSDYNSPLHF	TGTGCCAGCAGCCAATCAGACTATAATTCACCCCTCCACTTT
-	-	TRBV29-1	TRBJ1-6	CSVGQEVNSPLHF	TGCAGCGTTGGACAGGAGGTTAATTCACCCCTCCACTTT
-	-	TRBV6-1	TRBJ2-2	CASSEGQLTGELFF	TGTGCCAGCAGTGAGGGGCAGTTGACCGGGGAGCTGTTTTTT
-	-	TRBV3-1/TRBV3-2	TRBJ1-1	CASRTMGTEAFF	TGTGCCAGCAGAACAATGGGGACTGAAGCTTTCTTT
-	-	TRBV6-2/TRBV6-3	TRBJ1-2	CASSYSGQKYGYTF	TGTGCCAGCAGTTACTCCGGACAAAAGTATGGCTACACCTTC
-	-	TRBV28	TRBJ1-2	CASSFNRDYGYTF	TGTGCCAGCAGTTTCAACCGAGACTATGGCTACACCTTC
once	-	TRBV6-5	TRBJ1-2	CASKERQDYGYTF	TGTGCCAGCAAAGAGAGACAGGACTATGGCTACACCTTC
-	-	TRBV14	TRBJ1-1	CASSHGPPEAFF	TGTGCCAGCAGCCATGGACCACCGGAAGCTTTCTTT
-	TRBD1	TRBV2	TRBJ1-2	CYARTGTAYGYTF	TGTTATGCAAGAACCGGGACAGCCTATGGCTACACCTTC
-	-	TRBV27	TRBJ1-1	CASSTQSPRGNTEAFF	TGTGCCAGCAGTACCCAGTCCCCTAGAGGGAACACTGAAGCTTTCTTT
-	-	TRBV9	TRBJ1-1	CASSVLGWGPNTEAFF	TGTGCCAGCAGCGTCCTGGGATGGGGTCCGAACACTGAAGCTTTCTTT
-	-	TRBV9	TRBJ1-6	CASSVGAVNSPLHF	TGTGCCAGCAGCGTAGGCGCGGTTAATTCACCCCTCCACTTT
-	-	TRBV4-1	TRBJ1-1	CASSHSLNTEAFF	TGCGCCAGCAGCCATAGTCTGAACACTGAAGCTTTCTTT
-	-	TRBV9	TRBJ2-2	CASSVATGTGELFF	TGTGCCAGCAGCGTAGCTACGGGAACCGGGGAGCTGTTTTTT
-	-	TRBV19	TRBJ1-2	CASSPQGFYGYTF	TGTGCCAGTAGCCCACAGGGCTTCTATGGCTACACCTTC
-	-	TRBV27	TRBJ1-6	CASSLSRQVAAPLHF	TGTGCCAGCAGTCTCTCCCGACAGGTTGCGGCACCCCTCCACTTT
-	-	TRBV7-3	TRBJ1-2	CASSLIPGAPDGYTF	TGTGCCAGCAGCTTAATCCCGGGAGCCCCAGATGGCTACACCTTC
-	-	TRBV2	TRBJ1-2	CATAASVNYGYTF	TGTGCCACCGCCGCCTCAGTAAACTATGGCTACACCTTC
-	TRBD2	TRBV5-1	TRBJ2-2	CASRERLAGNTGELFF	TGCGCCAGCAGAGAGCGACTAGCGGGGAACACCGGGGAGCTGTTTTTT
many	TRBD2	TRBV9	TRBJ2-1	CASSVIGTSPEQFF	TGTGCCAGCAGCGTAATAGGGACTAGTCCCGAGCAGTTCTTC
-	-	TRBV5-4	TRBJ1-1	CASSYRAPMNTEAFF	TGTGCCAGCAGTTACAGGGCCCCGATGAACACTGAAGCTTTCTTT
few	-	TRBV5-4	TRBJ2-5	CASSLDPGETQYF	TGTGCCAGCAGCTTGGATCCTGGTGAGACCCAGTACTTC
few	-	TRBV11-2	TRBJ1-6	CASSFPLGGRSYNSPLHF	TGTGCCAGCAGCTTCCCACTCGGGGGGCGGTCCTATAATTCACCCCTCCACTTT
few	-	TRBV27	TRBJ1-1	CASSTFAGTEAFF	TGTGCCAGCAGTACCTTCGCGGGTACTGAAGCTTTCTTT
-	-	TRBV7-9	TRBJ1-1	CASSLEGLAEAFF	TGTGCCAGCAGCTTAGAGGGTTTGGCTGAAGCTTTCTTT
once	-	TRBV12-1	TRBJ2-1	CASSLHSGGSFF	TGTGCCAGCAGCCTTCATAGCGGGGGGTCGTTCTTC
-	TRBD2	TRBV6-1	TRBJ2-2	CASSEMVAGGLNTGELFF	TGTGCCAGCAGTGAAATGGTAGCGGGGGGCTTGAACACCGGGGAGCTGTTTTTT
-	-	TRBV11-3	TRBJ2-1	CASSFLGGGNEQFF	TGTGCCAGCAGCTTTCTAGGAGGGGGAAATGAGCAGTTCTTC
-	-	TRBV5-4	TRBJ1-4	CASSLGQNQKLFF	TGTGCCAGCAGCTTGGGGCAGAACCAAAAACTGTTTTTT
-	-	TRBV9	TRBJ2-5	CASSVGGETQYF	TGTGCCAGCAGCGTAGGGGGAGAGACCCAGTACTTC
-	-	TRBV3-1/TRBV3-2	TRBJ2-6	CASSQFEGVTGANVLTF	TGTGCCAGCAGCCAATTCGAGGGGGTGACTGGGGCCAACGTCCTGACTTTC
-	TRBD2	TRBV27	TRBJ2-2	CASRPRLAGGTNTGELFF	TGTGCCAGCAGGCCGCGACTAGCGGGGGGAACGAACACCGGGGAGCTGTTTTTT
-	TRBD1	TRBV7-9	TRBJ2-2	CASTAGQGAVGTGELFF	TGTGCCAGCACCGCGGGACAGGGGGCCGTGGGCACCGGGGAGCTGTTTTTT
-	-	TRBV15	TRBJ1-6	CATSRDYTGPLHF	TGTGCCACCAGCAGAGATTATACGGGACCCCTCCACTTT
-	-	TRBV5-1	TRBJ2-5	CASSPTQGQETQYF	TGCGCCAGCAGCCCCACTCAGGGCCAAGAGACCCAGTACTTC
-	-	TRBV2	TRBJ1-1	CASSNGGWTEAFF	TGTGCCAGCAGCAACGGGGGGTGGACTGAAGCTTTCTTT
-	-	TRBV11-1	TRBJ2-2	CASRYTNTGELFF	TGTGCCAGCCGATATACTAACACCGGGGAGCTGTTTTTT
-	TRBD1	TRBV29-1	TRBJ1-2	CSVPTGNDYGYTF	TGCAGCGTGCCGACAGGGAACGACTATGGCTACACCTTC
-	TRBD2	TRBV6-5	TRBJ2-5	CASSYSVLAGAETQYF	TGTGCCAGCAGTTACTCGGTACTAGCGGGGGCAGAGACCCAGTACTTC
-	-	TRBV5-8	TRBJ2-6	CASSLVLTGANVLTF	TGTGCCAGCAGCTTGGTTCTGACAGGGGCCAACGTCCTGACTTTC
-	-	TRBV27	TRBJ1-2	CASSFSGFYGYTF	TGTGCCAGCAGTTTCTCGGGGTTCTATGGCTACACCTTC
once	-	TRBV6-6	TRBJ1-1	CASSTAPSEAFF	TGTGCCAGCAGTACCGCTCCTTCTGAAGCTTTCTTT
few	-	TRBV19	TRBJ1-4	CASTIFWGPNEKLFF	TGTGCCAGTACTATATTTTGGGGGCCAAATGAAAAACTGTTTTTT
-	-	TRBV11-2	TRBJ1-1	CASSFQGNTEAFF	TGTGCCAGCAGCTTCCAGGGGAACACTGAAGCTTTCTTT
few	-	TRBV4-1	TRBJ2-5	CASSQESTQETQYF	TGCGCCAGCAGCCAAGAATCTACTCAAGAGACCCAGTACTTC
-	-	TRBV2	TRBJ1-4	CASTVPWDEKLFF	TGTGCCAGCACGGTCCCATGGGATGAAAAACTGTTTTTT
once	TRBD1	TRBV2	TRBJ1-1	CANHRGLNTEAFF	TGTGCCAATCACAGGGGTTTGAACACTGAAGCTTTCTTT
-	-	TRBV4-2	TRBJ2-5	CASSQGLGAETQYF	TGTGCCAGCAGCCAAGGGCTGGGGGCAGAGACCCAGTACTTC
-	TRBD2	TRBV11-2	TRBJ2-5	CASSLALAGKETQYF	TGTGCCAGCAGCTTGGCTCTAGCGGGGAAAGAGACCCAGTACTTC
-	TRBD1	TRBV6-5	TRBJ1-5	CASTGQVNQPQHF	TGTGCCAGCACGGGACAGGTCAATCAGCCCCAGCATTTT
-	-	TRBV2	TRBJ1-1	CASSQDRFIEAFF	TGTGCCAGCAGTCAAGACAGGTTTATTGAAGCTTTCTTT
once	-	TRBV3-1/TRBV3-2	TRBJ1-3	CASSRQGSGNTIYF	TGTGCCAGCAGCCGGCAGGGGTCTGGAAACACCATATATTTT
-	-	TRBV7-9	TRBJ1-4	CASSVGLNEKLFF	TGTGCCAGCAGCGTCGGCCTCAATGAAAAACTGTTTTTT
-	-	TRBV19	TRBJ2-1	CASKSVNEQFF	TGTGCCAGTAAGAGCGTCAATGAGCAGTTCTTC
-	TRBD1	TRBV5-1	TRBJ1-1	CASSTGQGGVNTEAFF	TGCGCCAGCAGCACCGGACAGGGCGGCGTGAACACTGAAGCTTTCTTT